Described below is a single TCR beta chain sequence and its context. Its antigen is unknown. Libraries were prepared by immunoSEQ multiplex PCR; TCRdb keeps only in-frame clonotypes and omits some of them. The table lists some 11,000 clones, 79% of them singletons. Time point denoted: neoterminal ileum biopsy at postoperative endoscopy, about 6 months after surgery. The data derive from a study of T cell repertoires in ileal Crohn's disease. Study as a whole: About half of patients got postoperative therapy: about ten thiopurines, roughly 19 anti-TNF. M6 samples are neoterminal ileum biopsies from postoperative colonoscopy.

Broader study findings: Active smokers at surgery had more clonal expansions than non-smokers. Endoscopy was done a median approximately 6.7 months after surgery.

This clonotype was sampled from an adult with Crohn's disease. The specimen sequenced was ileal tissue.

CDR3 loop: CASKRGRSTGELFF. The CDR3 DNA sequence: TGTGCCAGTAAGCGGGGGCGAAGCACCGGGGAGCTGTTTTTT. The rearrangement links TRBV19 to TRBJ2-2; 8 bases map to TRBD2. Looked up from germline, CDR1 is LNHDA and CDR2 is SQIVND (reference sequence). The CDR3 has 14 residues. V gave up 7 bases and J gave up 4 bases; unmatched junction bases: 5.